This TCR beta chain was identified during a study of blood T cell repertoires in COVID-19. CDR3 length equals 14 residues. CDR1 and CDR2 from the germline V gene are SGDLS and YYNGEE. The ends were cut back, 4 bases at V and 7 bases at J, with 14 bases in the middle. The assay was immunoSEQ multiplex PCR, and TCRdb's table has in-frame clones only and misses some. Of tens of thousands of clones listed, roughly 85% were seen once; the top ten hold roughly 16%. Sequencing was carried out using peripheral blood. The chain links TRBV9 to TRBJ1-4; TRBD1 might be the D (6 bases). This receptor was obtained from a human donor in a cohort sampled during active COVID-19. CDR3 bases: TGTGCCAGCAGCTCATTCGGGACACCTGAAAAACTGTTTTTT. Residues: CASSSFGTPEKLFF.